The T cell receptor beta chain under discussion was sequenced for a study of shared clonotypes between healthy human individuals. Trimming left V 1 base short and J 3 bases short, with 7 bases between. Germline V gene lookup returns CDR1 MGHRA and CDR2 YSYEKL. This CDR3 has 13 amino acids. Clones were read by immunoSEQ multiplex PCR, and TCRdb kept only the in-frame ones, dropping some. The sample includes 1.5 million to 2.5 million clones, about 95% of them seen just once. Study outcomes and limitations: Naive subsets typically showed greater estimated richness than memory subsets.

Terminally differentiated effector memory CD45RA+ cells were left out of the naive CD8 fraction, which was CD45RO-negative and positively selected for CCR7. Worth noting for this clone: The antigen is not known. The identical CDR3 is also encoded by other nucleotide sequences in the sample.

The chain employs TRBV4-1 and TRBJ2-7, with D tentatively TRBD2 (6 bases). Sequencing input: naive CD8+ T cells sorted from blood. The clonotype originates from a man aged 18 to 30 in good health. In nucleotides, the CDR3 is TGCGCCAGCAGCCAAGCGCGGGGCTACGAGCAGTACTTC. It is translated as CASSQARGYEQYF.